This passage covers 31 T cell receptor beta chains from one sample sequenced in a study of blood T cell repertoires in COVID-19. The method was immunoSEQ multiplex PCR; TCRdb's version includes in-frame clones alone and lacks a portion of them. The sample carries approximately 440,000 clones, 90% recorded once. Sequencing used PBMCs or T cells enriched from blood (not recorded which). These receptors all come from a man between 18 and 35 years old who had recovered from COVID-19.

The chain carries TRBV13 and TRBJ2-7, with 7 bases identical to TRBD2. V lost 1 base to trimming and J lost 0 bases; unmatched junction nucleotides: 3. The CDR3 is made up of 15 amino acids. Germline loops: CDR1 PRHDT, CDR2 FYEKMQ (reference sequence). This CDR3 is CASSLDGGGSYEQYF. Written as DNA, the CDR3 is TGTGCCAGCAGCTTAGACGGCGGGGGCTCCTACGAGCAGTACTTC.

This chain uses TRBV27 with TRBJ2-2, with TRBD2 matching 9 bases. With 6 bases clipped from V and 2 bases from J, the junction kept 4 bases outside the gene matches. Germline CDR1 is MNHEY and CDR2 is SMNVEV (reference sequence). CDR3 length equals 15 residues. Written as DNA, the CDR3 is TGTGCCAGCAGGAGACTAGCGGAAAACACCGGGGAGCTGTTTTTT. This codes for CASRRLAENTGELFF.

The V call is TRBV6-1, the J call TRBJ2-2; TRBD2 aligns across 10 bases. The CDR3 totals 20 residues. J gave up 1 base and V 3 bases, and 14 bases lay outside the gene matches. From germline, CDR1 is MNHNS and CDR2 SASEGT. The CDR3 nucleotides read TGTGCCAGCAGTGATCTGAGGCTAGCGGGAGTACCTAGGAACACCGGGGAGCTGTTTTTT. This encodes CASSDLRLAGVPRNTGELFF.

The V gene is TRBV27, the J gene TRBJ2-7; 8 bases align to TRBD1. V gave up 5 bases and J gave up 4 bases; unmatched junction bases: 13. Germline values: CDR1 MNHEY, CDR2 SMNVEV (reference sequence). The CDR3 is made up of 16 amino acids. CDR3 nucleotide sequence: TGTGCCAGCAGTCCGGACACGGGACAGGTTTTGTACGAGCAGTACTTC. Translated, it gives CASSPDTGQVLYEQYF.

CDR3 coding DNA: TGTGCCAGCAGTTTACGACTAGCGGGGATTTACGAGCAGTACTTC. Protein sequence: CASSLRLAGIYEQYF. The J gene is TRBJ2-7, the V gene TRBV27, with 11 nucleotides matching TRBD2. CDR1 MNHEY and CDR2 SMNVEV come from the germline V gene (reference sequence). The CDR3 length is 15 residues. Unmatched junction bases numbered 4, after V lost 2 bases and J lost 4 bases.

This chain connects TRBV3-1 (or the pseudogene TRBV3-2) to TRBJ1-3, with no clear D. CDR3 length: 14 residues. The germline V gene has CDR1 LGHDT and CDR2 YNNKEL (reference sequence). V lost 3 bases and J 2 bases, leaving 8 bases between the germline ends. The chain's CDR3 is CASSQTQAGNTIYF. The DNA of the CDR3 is TGTGCCAGCAGCCAGACCCAGGCTGGAAACACCATATATTTT.

The DNA for the CDR3 is TGTGCTAGTGGTTACAGGATACCGGGCACCGGGGAGCTGTTTTTT. Translating it yields CASGYRIPGTGELFF. The rearrangement uses TRBV12-5 and TRBJ2-2, with a possible D match to TRBD1 (5 bases). In germline, CDR1 is LGHNT, CDR2 FRNRAP. V lost 4 bases to trimming and J lost 4 bases, with 13 bases between them. The CDR3 extends over 15 amino acids.

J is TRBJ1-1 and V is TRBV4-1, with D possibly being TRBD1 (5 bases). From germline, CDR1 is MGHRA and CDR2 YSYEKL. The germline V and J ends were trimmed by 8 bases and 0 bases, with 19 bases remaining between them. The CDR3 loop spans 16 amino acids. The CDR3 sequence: CASRAGRAVLNTEAFF. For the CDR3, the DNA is TGCGCCAGCCGGGCAGGCAGGGCAGTTCTGAACACTGAAGCTTTCTTT.

CDR3 sequence: CASEERADSLNTEAFF. Here the CDR3 DNA reads TGTGCCAGCGAGGAGAGGGCGGACTCGTTGAACACTGAAGCTTTCTTT. The chain joins TRBV7-9 to TRBJ1-1; D call uncertain. Trimming cost V 8 bases and J 0 bases, with 19 bases left between them. This CDR3 region has 16 residues. Germline V gives CDR1 SEHNR, CDR2 FQNEAQ (reference sequence).

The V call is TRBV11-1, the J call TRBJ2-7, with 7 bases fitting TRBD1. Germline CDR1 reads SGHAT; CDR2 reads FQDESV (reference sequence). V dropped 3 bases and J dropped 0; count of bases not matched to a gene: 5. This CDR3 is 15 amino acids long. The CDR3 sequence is CASSLGQSDSYEQYF. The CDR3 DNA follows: TGTGCCAGCAGCTTGGGACAGTCGGACTCCTACGAGCAGTACTTC.

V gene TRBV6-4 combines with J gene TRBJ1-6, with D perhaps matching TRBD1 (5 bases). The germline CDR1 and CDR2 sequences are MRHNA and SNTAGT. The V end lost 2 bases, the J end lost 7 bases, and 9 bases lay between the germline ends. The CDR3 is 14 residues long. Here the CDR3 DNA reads TGTGCCAGCAGTGACGGGGGGAAGAATTCACCCCTCCACTTT. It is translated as CASSDGGKNSPLHF.

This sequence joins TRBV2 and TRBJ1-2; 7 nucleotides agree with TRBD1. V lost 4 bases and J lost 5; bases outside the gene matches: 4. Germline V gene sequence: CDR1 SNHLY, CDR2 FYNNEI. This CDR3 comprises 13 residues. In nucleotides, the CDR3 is TGTGCCAGCAGTGGACAGGGCTCTTATGGCTACACCTTC. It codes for CASSGQGSYGYTF.

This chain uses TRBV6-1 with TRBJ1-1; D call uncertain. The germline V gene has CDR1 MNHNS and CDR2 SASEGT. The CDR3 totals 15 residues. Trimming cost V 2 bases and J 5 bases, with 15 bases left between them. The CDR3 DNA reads TGTGCCAGCAGTGAACCAGGATCTAGCCGGACTGAAGCTTTCTTT. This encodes CASSEPGSSRTEAFF.

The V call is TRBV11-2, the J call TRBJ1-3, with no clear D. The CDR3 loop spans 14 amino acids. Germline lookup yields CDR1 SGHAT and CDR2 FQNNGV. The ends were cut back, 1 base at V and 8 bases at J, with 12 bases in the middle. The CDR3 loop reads CASSLVAVTDTIYF. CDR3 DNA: TGTGCCAGCAGCTTAGTAGCGGTGACGGACACCATATATTTT.

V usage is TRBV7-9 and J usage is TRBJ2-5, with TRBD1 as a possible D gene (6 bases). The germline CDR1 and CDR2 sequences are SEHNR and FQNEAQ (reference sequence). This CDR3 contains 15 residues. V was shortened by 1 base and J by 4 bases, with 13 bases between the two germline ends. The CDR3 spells CASSLDGGGVETQYF. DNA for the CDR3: TGTGCCAGCAGCTTAGATGGGGGCGGAGTAGAGACCCAGTACTTC.

The DNA of the CDR3 is TGTGCCAGTAGTATGCCCCAGGGAGGGGGCAATCAGCCCCAGCATTTT. Translating gives CASSMPQGGGNQPQHF. The V and J genes are TRBV19 and TRBJ1-5, with a weak D call TRBD1 (5 bases). V lost 3 bases, J lost 2 bases, and 14 bases lay in between. Germline V lookup: CDR1 LNHDA, CDR2 SQIVND (reference sequence). The CDR3 extends over 16 amino acids.

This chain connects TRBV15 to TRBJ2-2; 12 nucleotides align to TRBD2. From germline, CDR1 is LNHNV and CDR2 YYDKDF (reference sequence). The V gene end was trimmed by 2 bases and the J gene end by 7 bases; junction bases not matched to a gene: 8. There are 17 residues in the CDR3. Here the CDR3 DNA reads TGTGCCACCAGCAGATCTAGCGGGAGGGCCTGGCTCGGGGAGCTGTTTTTT. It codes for CATSRSSGRAWLGELFF.

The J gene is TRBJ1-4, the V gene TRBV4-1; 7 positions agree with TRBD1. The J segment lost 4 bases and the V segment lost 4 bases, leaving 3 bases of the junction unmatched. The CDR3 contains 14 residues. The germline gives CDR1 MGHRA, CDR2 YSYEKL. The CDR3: CASSRGQFNEKLFF. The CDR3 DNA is TGCGCCAGCAGCCGGGGACAGTTTAATGAAAAACTGTTTTTT.

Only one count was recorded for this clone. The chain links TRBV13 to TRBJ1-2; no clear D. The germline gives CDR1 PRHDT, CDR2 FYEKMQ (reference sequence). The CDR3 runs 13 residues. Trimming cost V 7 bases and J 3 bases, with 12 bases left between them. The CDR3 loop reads CASIRVRDYGYTF. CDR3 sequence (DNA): TGTGCCAGCATTCGCGTTCGGGACTATGGCTACACCTTC.

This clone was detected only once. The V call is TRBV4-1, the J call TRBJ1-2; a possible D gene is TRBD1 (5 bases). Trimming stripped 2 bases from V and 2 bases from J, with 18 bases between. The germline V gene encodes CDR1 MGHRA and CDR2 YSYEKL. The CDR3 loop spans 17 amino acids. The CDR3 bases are TGCGCCAGCAGCCAACGCCCCTCCCAGGGCACCAACTATGGCTACACCTTC. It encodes CASSQRPSQGTNYGYTF.

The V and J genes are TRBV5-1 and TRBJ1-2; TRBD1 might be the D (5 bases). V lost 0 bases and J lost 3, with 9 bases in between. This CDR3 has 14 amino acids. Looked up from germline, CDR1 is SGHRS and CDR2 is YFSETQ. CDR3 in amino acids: CASSLEVGDYGYTF. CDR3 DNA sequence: TGCGCCAGCAGCTTGGAGGTAGGGGACTATGGCTACACCTTC.

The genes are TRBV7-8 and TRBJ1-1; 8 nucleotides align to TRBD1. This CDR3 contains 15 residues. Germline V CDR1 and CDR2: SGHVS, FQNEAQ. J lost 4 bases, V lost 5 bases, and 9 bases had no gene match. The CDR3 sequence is CASSKTGVGGTEAFF. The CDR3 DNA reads TGTGCCAGCAGCAAGACAGGGGTCGGGGGCACTGAAGCTTTCTTT.

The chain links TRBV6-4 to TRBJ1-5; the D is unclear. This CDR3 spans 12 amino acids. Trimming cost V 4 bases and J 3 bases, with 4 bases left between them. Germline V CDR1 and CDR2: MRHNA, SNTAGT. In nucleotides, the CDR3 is TGTGCCAGCAGTGTTCTCAATCAGCCCCAGCATTTT. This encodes CASSVLNQPQHF.

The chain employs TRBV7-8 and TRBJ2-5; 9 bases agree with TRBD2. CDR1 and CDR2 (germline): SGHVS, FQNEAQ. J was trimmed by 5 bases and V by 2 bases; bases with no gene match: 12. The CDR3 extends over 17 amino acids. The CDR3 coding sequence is TGTGCCAGCAGCTTATTGGGGCTAGCGGGGCTTGGGGAGACCCAGTACTTC. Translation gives CASSLLGLAGLGETQYF.

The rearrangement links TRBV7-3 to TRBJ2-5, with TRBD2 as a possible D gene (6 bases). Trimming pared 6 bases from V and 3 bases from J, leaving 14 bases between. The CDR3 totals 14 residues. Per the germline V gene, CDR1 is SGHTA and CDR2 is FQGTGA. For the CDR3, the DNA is TGTGCCAGCAGAACAAGACTAGACAAAGAGACCCAGTACTTC. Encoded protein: CASRTRLDKETQYF.

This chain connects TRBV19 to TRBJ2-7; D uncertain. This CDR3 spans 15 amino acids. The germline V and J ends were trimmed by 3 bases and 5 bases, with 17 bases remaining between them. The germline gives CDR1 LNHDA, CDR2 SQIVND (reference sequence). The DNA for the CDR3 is TGTGCCAGTAGTATCGGCCCGAGTACGGAGAACGAGCAGTACTTC. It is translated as CASSIGPSTENEQYF.

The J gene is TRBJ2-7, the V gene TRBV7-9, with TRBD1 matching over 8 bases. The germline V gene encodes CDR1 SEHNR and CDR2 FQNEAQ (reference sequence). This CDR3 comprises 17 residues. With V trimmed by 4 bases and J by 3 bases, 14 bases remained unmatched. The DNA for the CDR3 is TGTGCCAGCAGCTACTCCATCGACAGGGGCGGTCGCTACGAGCAGTACTTC. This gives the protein CASSYSIDRGGRYEQYF.

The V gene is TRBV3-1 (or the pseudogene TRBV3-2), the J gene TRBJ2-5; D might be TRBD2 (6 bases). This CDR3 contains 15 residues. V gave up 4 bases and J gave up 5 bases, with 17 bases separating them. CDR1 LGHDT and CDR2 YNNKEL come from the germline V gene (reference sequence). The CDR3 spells CASSPFRGAGETQYF. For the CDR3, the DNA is TGTGCCAGCAGCCCGTTCCGGGGCGCGGGGGAGACCCAGTACTTC.

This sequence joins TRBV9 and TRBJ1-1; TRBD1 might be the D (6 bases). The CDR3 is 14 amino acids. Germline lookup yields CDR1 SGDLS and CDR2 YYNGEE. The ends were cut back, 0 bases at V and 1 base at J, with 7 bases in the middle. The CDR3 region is CASSVVGGNTEAFF. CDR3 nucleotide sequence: TGTGCCAGCAGCGTAGTAGGGGGGAACACTGAAGCTTTCTTT.

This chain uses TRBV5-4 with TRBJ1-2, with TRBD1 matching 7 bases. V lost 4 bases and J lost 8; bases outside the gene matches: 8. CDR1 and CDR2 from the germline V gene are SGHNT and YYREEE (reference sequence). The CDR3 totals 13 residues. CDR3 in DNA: TGTGCCAGCAGCCGAACAGGGGAAGACGGCTACACCTTC. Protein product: CASSRTGEDGYTF.

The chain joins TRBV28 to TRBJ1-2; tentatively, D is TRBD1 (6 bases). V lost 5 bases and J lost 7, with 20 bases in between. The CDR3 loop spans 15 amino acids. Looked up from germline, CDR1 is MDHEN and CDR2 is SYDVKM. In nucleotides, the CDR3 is TGTGCCAGCAGTGGATACAGGGATTTTATAGGTGGCTACACCTTC. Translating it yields CASSGYRDFIGGYTF.